These 32 T cell receptor beta chains share one sample of origin, sequenced in a study of CD8 T cells in ankylosing spondylitis. Antigens of these TCRs are unknown. Study conclusions and caveats: Made up of several highly homologous variants, a TCR beta motif appeared characteristic of ankylosing spondylitis blood.

TCRdb independently ran MiXCR on the 5' RACE reads; one entry per CDR3 protein. There are 200,000 to 250,000 distinct CDR3 sequences in the sample; 5.5% to 7.5% occur only once, and over 12% lies in the top ten. The sample consisted of blood, either unsorted or a sorted T cell fraction (not recorded which). The receptors come from a male donor with ankylosing spondylitis.

The chain uses TRBV4-3 and TRBJ2-6; either TRBD1 or TRBD2 may supply D (5 bases each). Germline V gene sequence: CDR1 LGHNA, CDR2 YSLEER. This CDR3 region has 15 residues. The V end was cut by 4 bases, the J end by 2 bases, with 9 bases between. The DNA of the CDR3 is TGCGCCAGCAGCCCGAGGGACGCTGGGGCCAACGTCCTGACTTTC. Its translation: CASSPRDAGANVLTF.

As regards this clonotype: Mismatch with germline at one junction end may stem from a read error. V gene TRBV12-3 or TRBV12-4 combines with J gene TRBJ1-2; D might be TRBD1 (5 bases). This CDR3 spans 17 amino acids. In DNA form, the CDR3 reads TGTACCAGCAGAGGACGGGACGGCCAGTTCCTTAACTATGGCTACACCTTC. Translation: CTSRGRDGQFLNYGYTF.

This clonotype was found many times. The chain uses TRBV7-9 and TRBJ2-6; weak D call: TRBD2 (6 bases). V was pared by 6 bases and J by 3 bases, with 12 bases between. Germline assignment: CDR1 SEHNR and CDR2 FQNEAQ (reference sequence). This CDR3 spans 15 amino acids. The CDR3 DNA reads TGTGCCAGCAGATTCGGGGGAGATGGGGCCAACGTCCTGACTTTC. Translation gives CASRFGGDGANVLTF.

This clonotype occurred a few times. The V gene is TRBV6-5, the J gene TRBJ2-6; TRBD1 is a possible D gene (5 bases). Looked up from germline, CDR1 is MNHEY and CDR2 is SVGAGI. The CDR3 contains 15 residues. V dropped 3 bases and J dropped 0 bases, with 6 bases sitting between them. CDR3 sequence reads: CASSYDSSGANVLTF. Written as DNA, the CDR3 is TGTGCCAGCAGTTATGACAGCTCTGGGGCCAACGTCCTGACTTTC.

The J gene is TRBJ2-3, the V gene TRBV27; D gene uncertain. Germline V gene sequence: CDR1 MNHEY, CDR2 SMNVEV (reference sequence). V was pared by 10 bases and J by 2 bases, with 19 bases between. This CDR3 is 15 amino acids long. The CDR3 region has the DNA TGTGCCACCTACCCAAAATTACGCGACACAGATACGCAGTATTTT. Translating it yields CATYPKLRDTDTQYF.

This clonotype occurred many times. The chain is built from TRBV4-1 and TRBJ1-1; tentative D call: TRBD1 (6 bases). This CDR3 spans 14 amino acids. Trimming pared 7 bases from V and 0 bases from J, leaving 12 bases between. The germline CDR1 and CDR2 sequences are MGHRA and YSYEKL. CDR3 amino acids: CASTSGGLNTEAFF. The CDR3 bases are TGCGCCAGCACCAGCGGGGGCCTGAACACTGAAGCTTTCTTT.

This clonotype was detected ten times or more. The CDR3 here is CAPGTDNTGELFF. CDR3 bases: TGTGCCCCCGGGACGGATAACACCGGGGAGCTGTTTTTT. The chain is built from TRBV7-9 and TRBJ2-2; D may match TRBD1 or TRBD2 (5 bases each). Germline-derived CDR1 and CDR2 are SEHNR and FQNEAQ (reference sequence). This CDR3 has 13 residues. Trimming left V 11 bases short and J 2 bases short, with 12 bases between. Based on the CDR3 plus reference TRBV7-9 and TRBJ2-2, the full variable domain is DTGVSQNPRHKITKRGQNVTFRCDPISEHNRLYWYRQTLGQGPEFLTYFQNEAQLEKSRLLSDRFSAERPKGSFSTLEIQRTEQGDSAMYLCAPGTDNTGELFFGEGSRLTVL.

This clonotype was recorded at least ten times. The rearrangement joins TRBV4-3 to TRBJ1-3, with a possible D match to TRBD1 (5 bases). Trimming took 4 bases from V and 4 from J, leaving 20 bases between them. The CDR3 length is 17 residues. The germline CDR1 and CDR2 sequences are LGHNA and YSLEER. The CDR3 region is CASSPKVGQGPGNTIYF. CDR3 in DNA: TGCGCCAGCAGCCCGAAAGTCGGGCAGGGTCCGGGAAACACCATATATTTT.

This clonotype has a count of ten or more. The chain recombines TRBV12-3 or TRBV12-4 with TRBJ2-7, with D tentatively TRBD1 (6 bases). V was cut by 5 bases and J by 7 bases, with 15 bases left in between. The CDR3 extends over 13 amino acids. CDR3 sequence reads: CASSPTGFIEQYF. As DNA, the CDR3 is TGTGCCAGCAGTCCGACAGGTTTCATTGAGCAGTACTTC.

The chain joins TRBV29-1 to TRBJ1-2; D might be TRBD1 (6 bases). The CDR3 spans 18 residues. From germline, CDR1 is SQVTM and CDR2 ANQGSEA. Trimming took off 1 base at V and 4 bases at J, with 25 bases between the two ends. The CDR3 DNA reads as TGCAGCGTTGAAGTTCTCGGGTTGATGGGGGCGGAGGGCTATGGCTACACCTTC. Residues: CSVEVLGLMGAEGYGYTF.

The chain uses TRBV6-1 and TRBJ2-1, with 7 bases lining up with TRBD2. The J segment lost 9 bases and the V segment lost 6 bases, leaving 8 bases of the junction unmatched. The CDR3 is 13 residues long. Looked up from germline, CDR1 is MNHNS and CDR2 is SASEGT. The CDR3 protein is CASRGGGSGEQFF. The CDR3 DNA follows: TGTGCCAGCAGGGGGGGGGGGAGCGGTGAGCAGTTCTTC.

This clonotype has only a few counts. This chain links TRBV15 with TRBJ1-4, with D hard to call. Germline CDR1 and CDR2: LNHNV and YYDKDF (reference sequence). This CDR3 spans 13 amino acids. V was trimmed by 3 bases and J by 5 bases, leaving 7 bases between them. CDR3 in DNA: TGTGCCACCAGCAGGGGGAGGAATGAAAAACTGTTTTTT. Translation: CATSRGRNEKLFF.

This clonotype was found many times. The CDR3 loop is CASSLWDRGTDTQYF. CDR3 DNA: TGTGCCAGCAGTTTATGGGACCGTGGCACAGATACGCAGTATTTT. The chain has TRBV28 and TRBJ2-3; no clear D gene. Germline assignment: CDR1 MDHEN and CDR2 SYDVKM. The CDR3 totals 15 residues. The germline V and J ends were trimmed by 0 bases and 1 base, with 8 bases remaining between them.

This clonotype was seen many times. The rearrangement joins TRBV12-3 or TRBV12-4 to TRBJ2-4; the D gene is possibly TRBD1 (6 bases). This CDR3 has 15 amino acids. Trimming left V 5 bases short and J 9 bases short, with 20 bases between. The CDR3 DNA reads as TGTGCCAGCAGTACTACAAACAGGGTAACGGCCATTCAGTACTTC. Translating gives CASSTTNRVTAIQYF.

This clonotype was counted ten times or more. The chain couples TRBV25-1 to TRBJ1-2, with 7 bases lining up with TRBD1. The CDR3 is 16 residues long. Germline CDR1 reads MGHDK; CDR2 reads SYGVNS. V trimming: 1 base; J trimming: 0 bases; junction bases outside the gene matches: 5. The DNA for the CDR3 is TGTGCCAGCAGTGAATGGGGGGACAGCACTAACTATGGCTACACCTTC. Its translation: CASSEWGDSTNYGYTF.

In its sample, this clonotype was seen many times. The genes are TRBV18 and TRBJ2-2, with 12 bases matching TRBD1. This CDR3 is built from 18 residues. CDR1 KGHSH and CDR2 LQKENI come from the germline V gene. With V trimmed by 3 bases and J by 3 bases, 8 bases remained unmatched. The chain's CDR3 is CASSPTGQGAPDTGELFF. CDR3 nucleotides: TGTGCCAGCTCACCCACGGGACAGGGGGCGCCTGACACCGGGGAGCTGTTTTTT. Complete variable domain (other parts from reference TRBV18 and TRBJ2-2): NAGVMQNPRHLVRRRGQEARLRCSPMKGHSHVYWYRQLPEEGLKFMVYLQKENIIDESGMPKERFSAEFPKEGPSILRIQQVVRGDSAAYFCASSPTGQGAPDTGELFFGEGSRLTVL.

This clonotype was detected only a few times. In DNA form, the CDR3 reads TGTGCCAGCAGTTACCCTGAGGGGAACACTGAAGCTTTCTTT. Its protein product is CASSYPEGNTEAFF. The chain carries TRBV6-2 or TRBV6-3 and TRBJ1-1; no firm D call. The CDR3 spans 14 residues. Per germline, CDR1 MNHEY and CDR2 SVGEGT. The ends were cut back, 2 bases at V and 1 base at J, with 8 bases in the middle.

This clonotype was recorded at least ten times. The rearrangement joins TRBV6-6 to TRBJ1-2; 7 nucleotides agree with TRBD1. The CDR3 loop spans 13 amino acids. The germline gives CDR1 MNHNY, CDR2 SVGAGI (reference sequence). The trim removed 5 bases at V and 7 bases at J, leaving 7 bases unmatched. DNA of the CDR3: TGTGCCAGCAGTCCGGGACAGAGATCTGGCTACACCTTC. Encoded protein: CASSPGQRSGYTF.

The V call is TRBV7-9, the J call TRBJ2-1; D possibly corresponds to TRBD2 (6 bases). V was cut by 5 bases and J by 4 bases, with 9 bases left in between. The V gene's germline CDR1 is SEHNR and CDR2 FQNEAQ (reference sequence). CDR3 size: 13 residues. The CDR3 protein is CASSGRRYNEQFF. DNA of the CDR3: TGTGCCAGCAGCGGGAGGCGATACAATGAGCAGTTCTTC.

This clonotype was seen only a few times. CDR3 amino acids: CASRHLSNGDTQYF. As DNA, the CDR3 is TGTGCCAGCAGACACCTATCGAACGGAGATACGCAGTATTTT. J is TRBJ2-3 and V is TRBV6-1; D ambiguous. CDR1 and CDR2 (germline): MNHNS, SASEGT. This CDR3 spans 14 amino acids. V was cut by 6 bases and J by 5 bases, with 15 bases left in between.

This clonotype has at least ten counts. This chain links TRBV20-1 with TRBJ1-1, with 9 bases matching TRBD1. Germline loops: CDR1 DFQATT, CDR2 SNEGSKA (reference sequence). J was trimmed by 11 bases and V by 1 base; bases with no gene match: 26. The CDR3 extends over 19 amino acids. CDR3 sequence reads: CSARVPSVGQGHQKPGAFF. Written as DNA, the CDR3 is TGCAGTGCTAGAGTCCCCTCGGTTGGACAGGGGCACCAAAAACCGGGGGCTTTCTTT.

V usage is TRBV20-1 and J usage is TRBJ1-2; no reliable D call. The germline gives CDR1 DFQATT, CDR2 SNEGSKA (reference sequence). This CDR3 is 10 amino acids long. With 7 bases removed from V and 4 bases from J, the gap between germline ends came to 7 bases. CDR3 sequence reads: CSVNTYGYTF. The CDR3 DNA sequence: TGCAGTGTTAACACCTATGGCTACACCTTC.

The table lists this clonotype with many counts. The chain has TRBV4-2 and TRBJ2-7; unclear D gene. Germline V gene sequence: CDR1 LGHNA, CDR2 YNFKEQ. This CDR3 is built from 13 residues. V was shortened by 2 bases and J by 6 bases, with 11 bases between the two germline ends. The CDR3 loop is CASSQHITGEQYF. The DNA for the CDR3 is TGTGCCAGCAGCCAACACATCACGGGCGAGCAGTACTTC.

V gene TRBV27 combines with J gene TRBJ2-1, with D perhaps given as TRBD1 or TRBD2 (5 bases each). Germline CDR1 reads MNHEY; CDR2 reads SMNVEV (reference sequence). CDR3 length equals 13 residues. V dropped 1 base and J dropped 8 bases, with 9 bases sitting between them. In DNA, the CDR3 is TGTGCCAGCAGTTTATTGGGGGACCATGAGCAGTTCTTC. Protein product: CASSLLGDHEQFF.

This clonotype was observed at least ten times. The CDR3 DNA reads TGTGCCAGCAGTTCCCCACAGGGAACCTACACCTTC. It specifies CASSSPQGTYTF. V and J are TRBV27 and TRBJ1-2, with D possibly matching TRBD1 (6 bases). The CDR3 is 12 amino acids. V was pared by 4 bases and J by 10 bases, with 13 bases between. Germline V gives CDR1 MNHEY, CDR2 SMNVEV (reference sequence).

This clonotype was counted at least ten times. The chain carries TRBV25-1 and TRBJ2-5, with 7 bases fitting TRBD2. The CDR3 extends over 17 amino acids. The ends lost 1 base at V and 4 bases at J; junction bases unmatched: 12. Germline V gene data show CDR1 as MGHDK and CDR2 as SYGVNS. CDR3 sequence: CASSESGGSVWGETQYF. The CDR3 coding sequence is TGTGCCAGCAGTGAATCCGGCGGGAGCGTTTGGGGAGAGACCCAGTACTTC.

The table lists this clonotype with many counts. CDR3 coding DNA: TGTGCCAGCAGACCGGGGGGCTCCTACGAGCAGTACTTC. This codes for CASRPGGSYEQYF. This rearrangement joins TRBV7-9 to TRBJ2-7; the match to TRBD2 covers 7 bases. CDR3 length: 13 amino acids. CDR1 is SEHNR, CDR2 FQNEAQ, per germline (reference sequence). Trimming at V came to 6 bases and at J to 0 bases, leaving 2 bases not matched to a gene. The variable domain in full, completed from reference TRBV7-9 and TRBJ2-7, reads DTGVSQNPRHKITKRGQNVTFRCDPISEHNRLYWYRQTLGQGPEFLTYFQNEAQLEKSRLLSDRFSAERPKGSFSTLEIQRTEQGDSAMYLCASRPGGSYEQYFGPGTRLTVT.

This sequence joins TRBV20-1 and TRBJ2-1, with 10 nucleotides matching TRBD2. V shed 0 bases and J 7 bases; nucleotides not matched to a gene: 6. Germline CDR1 and CDR2: DFQATT and SNEGSKA (reference sequence). This CDR3 is 15 amino acids long. The CDR3 region is CSAREEAGGWNEQFF. CDR3 bases: TGCAGTGCTAGAGAAGAAGCGGGAGGGTGGAATGAGCAGTTCTTC.

This clonotype was recorded many times. The chain joins TRBV4-3 to TRBJ2-7; 9 nucleotides align to TRBD2. In germline, CDR1 is LGHNA, CDR2 YSLEER. The CDR3 sequence is 15 residues long. Unmatched junction bases numbered 4, after V lost 1 base and J lost 3 bases. The CDR3 protein is CASSQGAGGIYEQYF. In DNA form, the CDR3 reads TGCGCCAGCAGCCAAGGGGCGGGAGGGATCTACGAGCAGTACTTC.

There are many counts of this clonotype. The chain combines TRBV12-5 with TRBJ1-1, with a tentative D call TRBD1 (5 bases). V lost 3 bases, J lost 1 base, and 6 bases lay in between. Germline CDR1 is LGHNT and CDR2 is FRNRAP. The CDR3 has 13 residues. The chain's CDR3 is CASGFDRNTEAFF. As DNA, the CDR3 is TGTGCTAGTGGTTTTGACAGGAACACTGAAGCTTTCTTT.

The chain couples TRBV6-2 or TRBV6-3 to TRBJ1-1; D possibly corresponds to TRBD1 (5 bases). CDR1 and CDR2 from the germline V gene are MNHEY and SVGEGT. The CDR3 is 13 residues long. Trimming removed 8 bases at V and 1 base at J, with 11 bases between. CDR3 nucleotide sequence: TGTGCCAGCGTAGGACACTGGAACACTGAAGCTTTCTTT. Its protein is CASVGHWNTEAFF.

Many counts were recorded for this clonotype. The DNA of the CDR3 is TGCGCCAGCAGCCAAGGTAGAACCGCTATACCCTACGAGCAGTACTTC. Translating gives CASSQGRTAIPYEQYF. V and J are TRBV4-3 and TRBJ2-7; unclear D gene. Trimming took off 1 base at V and 2 bases at J, with 15 bases between the two ends. Germline V gives CDR1 LGHNA, CDR2 YSLEER. The CDR3 runs 16 residues.